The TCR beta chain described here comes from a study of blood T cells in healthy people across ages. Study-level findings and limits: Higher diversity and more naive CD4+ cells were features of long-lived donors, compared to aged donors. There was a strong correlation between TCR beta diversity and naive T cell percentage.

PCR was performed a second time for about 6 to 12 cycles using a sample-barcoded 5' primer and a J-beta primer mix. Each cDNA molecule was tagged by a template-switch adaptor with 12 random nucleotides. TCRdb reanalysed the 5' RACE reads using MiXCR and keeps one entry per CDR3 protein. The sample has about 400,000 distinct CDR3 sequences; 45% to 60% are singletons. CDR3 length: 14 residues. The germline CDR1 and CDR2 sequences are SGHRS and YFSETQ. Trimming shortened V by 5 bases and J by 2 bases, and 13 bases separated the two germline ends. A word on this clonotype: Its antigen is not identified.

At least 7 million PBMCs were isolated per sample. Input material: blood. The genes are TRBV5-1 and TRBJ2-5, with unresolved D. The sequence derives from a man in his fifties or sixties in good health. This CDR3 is CASRVGFTQETQYF. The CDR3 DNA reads TGCGCCAGCAGGGTCGGATTCACTCAAGAGACCCAGTACTTC.